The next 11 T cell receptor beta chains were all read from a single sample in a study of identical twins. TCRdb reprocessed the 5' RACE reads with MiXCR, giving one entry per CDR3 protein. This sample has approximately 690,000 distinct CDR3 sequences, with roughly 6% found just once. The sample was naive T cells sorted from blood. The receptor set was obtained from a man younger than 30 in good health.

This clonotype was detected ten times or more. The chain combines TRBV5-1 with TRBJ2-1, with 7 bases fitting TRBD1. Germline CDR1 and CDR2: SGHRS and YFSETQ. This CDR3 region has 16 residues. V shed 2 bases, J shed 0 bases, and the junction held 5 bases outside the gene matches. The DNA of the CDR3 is TGCGCCAGCAGCTTAGGACAGGATAGCTCCTACAATGAGCAGTTCTTC. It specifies CASSLGQDSSYNEQFF.

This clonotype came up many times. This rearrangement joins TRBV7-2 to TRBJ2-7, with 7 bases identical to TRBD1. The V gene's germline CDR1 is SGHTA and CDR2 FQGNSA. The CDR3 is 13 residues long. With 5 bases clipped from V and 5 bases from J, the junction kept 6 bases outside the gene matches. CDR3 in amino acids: CASSRDSFHEQYV. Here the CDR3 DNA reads TGTGCCAGCAGCAGGGACAGTTTCCACGAGCAGTACGTC.

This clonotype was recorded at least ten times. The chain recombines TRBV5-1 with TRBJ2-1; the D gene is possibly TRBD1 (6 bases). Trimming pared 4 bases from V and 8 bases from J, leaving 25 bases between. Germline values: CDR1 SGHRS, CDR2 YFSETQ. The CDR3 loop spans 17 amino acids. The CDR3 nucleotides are TGCGCCAGCAGCACCAACAGGGACCCTAGCAAAGCGCATGAGCAGTTCTTC. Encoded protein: CASSTNRDPSKAHEQFF. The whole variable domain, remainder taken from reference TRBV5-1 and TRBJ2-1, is KAGVTQTPRYLIKTRGQQVTLSCSPISGHRSVSWYQQTPGQGLQFLFEYFSETQRNKGNFPGRFSGRQFSNSRSEMNVSTLELGDSALYLCASSTNRDPSKAHEQFFGPGTRLTVL.

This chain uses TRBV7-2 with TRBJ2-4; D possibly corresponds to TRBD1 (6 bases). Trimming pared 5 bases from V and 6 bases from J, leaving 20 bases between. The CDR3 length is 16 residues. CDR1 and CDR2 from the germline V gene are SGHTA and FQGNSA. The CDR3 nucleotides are TGTGCCAGCAGCCCCTTTACTGGAGGCAGGGGAAACATTCAGTACTTC. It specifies CASSPFTGGRGNIQYF.

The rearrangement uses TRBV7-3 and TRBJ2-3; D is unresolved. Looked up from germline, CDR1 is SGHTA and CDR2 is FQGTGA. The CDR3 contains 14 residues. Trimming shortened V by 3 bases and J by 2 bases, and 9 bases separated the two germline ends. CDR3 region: CASSFPTNTDTQYF. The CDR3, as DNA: TGTGCCAGCAGCTTCCCGACCAACACAGATACGCAGTATTTT.

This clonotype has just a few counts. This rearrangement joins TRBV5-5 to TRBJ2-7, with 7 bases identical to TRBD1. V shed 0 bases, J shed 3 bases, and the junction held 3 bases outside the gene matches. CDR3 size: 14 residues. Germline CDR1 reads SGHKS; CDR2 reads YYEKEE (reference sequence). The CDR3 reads CASSLGQGFYEQYF. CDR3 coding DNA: TGTGCCAGCAGCTTGGGACAGGGTTTCTACGAGCAGTACTTC. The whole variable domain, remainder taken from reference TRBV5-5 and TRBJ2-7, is DAGVTQSPTHLIKTRGQQVTLRCSPISGHKSVSWYQQVLGQGPQFIFQYYEKEERGRGNFPDRFSARQFPNYSSELNVNALLLGDSALYLCASSLGQGFYEQYFGPGTRLTVT.

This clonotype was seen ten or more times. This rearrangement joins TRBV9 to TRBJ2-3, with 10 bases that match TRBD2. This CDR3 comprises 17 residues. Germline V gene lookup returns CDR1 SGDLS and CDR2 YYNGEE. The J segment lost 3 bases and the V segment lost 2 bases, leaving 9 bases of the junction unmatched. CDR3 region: CASSVGASGRTTDTQYF. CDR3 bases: TGTGCCAGCAGCGTGGGAGCTAGCGGGAGAACGACAGATACGCAGTATTTT.

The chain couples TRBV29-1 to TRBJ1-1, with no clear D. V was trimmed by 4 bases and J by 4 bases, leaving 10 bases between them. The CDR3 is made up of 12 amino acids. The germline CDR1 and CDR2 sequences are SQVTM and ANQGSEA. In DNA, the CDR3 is TGCAGCGTTGTTGAATCCAGCACTGAAGCTTTCTTT. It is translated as CSVVESSTEAFF.

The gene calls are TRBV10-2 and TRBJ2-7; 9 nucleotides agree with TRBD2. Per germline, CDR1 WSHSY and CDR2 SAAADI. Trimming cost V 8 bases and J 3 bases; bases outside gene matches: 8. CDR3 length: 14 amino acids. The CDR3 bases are TGCGCCAGCGGGGGACTAGCCGCGCTCTACGAGCAGTACTTC. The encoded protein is CASGGLAALYEQYF.

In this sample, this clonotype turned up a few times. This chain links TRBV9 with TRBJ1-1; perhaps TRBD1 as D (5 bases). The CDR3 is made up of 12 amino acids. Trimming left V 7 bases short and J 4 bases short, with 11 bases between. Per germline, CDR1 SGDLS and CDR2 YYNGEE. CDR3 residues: CASGRESTEAFF. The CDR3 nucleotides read TGTGCCAGCGGCAGGGAGAGCACTGAAGCTTTCTTT.

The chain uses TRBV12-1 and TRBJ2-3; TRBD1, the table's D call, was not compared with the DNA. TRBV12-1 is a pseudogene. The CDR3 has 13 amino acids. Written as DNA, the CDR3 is TGTGCCAGCAGCTCCCCCGGCGGGACAACGCAGTATTTT. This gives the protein CASSSPGGTTQYF.